A selection of T cell receptor beta chains follows, all from one sample in a study of blood T cell repertoires in COVID-19. Sequencing was performed with immunoSEQ multiplex PCR; in TCRdb, only in-frame clones are kept and a portion is missing. The repertoire holds more than 250,000 clones, with over 70% as singletons. Sequenced input: peripheral blood. The receptors were gathered from a human donor in a cohort sampled during active COVID-19. The CDR3 runs from the conserved cysteine through the conserved F or W. The order of the fields is V gene, clone size, CDR3 protein. Where a row states a size, it is once, few, many or the class of an expanded clone; other rows omit it.

V gene: TRBV5-1
clone size: NA
CDR3 protein: CASSQWYTDTQYF

V gene: TRBV7-2
clone size: NA
CDR3 protein: CASSRAAVRGTEAFF

V gene: TRBV5-4
clone size: NA
CDR3 protein: CASSRTGNPTINEQFF

V gene: TRBV5-5
clone size: NA
CDR3 protein: CASSLSTKAGLSYEQYF

V gene: TRBV29-1
clone size: few
CDR3 protein: CSVAGTVKNHRQYF

V gene: TRBV18
clone size: NA
CDR3 protein: CASSLRKGIQYF

V gene: TRBV10-3
clone size: NA
CDR3 protein: CAISFQDRGRVF

V gene: TRBV2
clone size: NA
CDR3 protein: CATLQGLGVDKAFF

V gene: TRBV7-9
clone size: NA
CDR3 protein: CASSLGLAVYEQYF

V gene: TRBV7-9
clone size: few
CDR3 protein: CASSLARAGMGETQYF

V gene: TRBV6-5
clone size: few
CDR3 protein: CASRYLGTSGYEQYF

V gene: TRBV6-2/TRBV6-3
clone size: NA
CDR3 protein: CASSYTLMRQAGEQYF

V gene: TRBV6-5
clone size: once
CDR3 protein: CASSYSGLQETQYF

V gene: TRBV28
clone size: NA
CDR3 protein: CASSFGLAGARETQYF

V gene: TRBV5-6
clone size: NA
CDR3 protein: CASSSVGGSGYTF

V gene: TRBV4-3
clone size: NA
CDR3 protein: CASSQEGGTQYF

V gene: TRBV24-1
clone size: NA
CDR3 protein: CATSDAGLAVHEQFF

V gene: TRBV5-6
clone size: NA
CDR3 protein: CASSLYIEANYGYTF

V gene: TRBV5-4
clone size: NA
CDR3 protein: CASSTGLAGGTDTQYF

V gene: TRBV9
clone size: NA
CDR3 protein: CASSTGTGPNSPLHF

V gene: TRBV6-5
clone size: once
CDR3 protein: CASSAGTGSTDTQYF

V gene: TRBV30
clone size: once
CDR3 protein: CAWKAGLIYGYTF

V gene: TRBV2
clone size: NA
CDR3 protein: CASHRETNEKLFF

V gene: TRBV19
clone size: NA
CDR3 protein: CASRRTGIYGYTF

V gene: TRBV11-3
clone size: NA
CDR3 protein: CASSLRGVSGELFF

V gene: TRBV3-1/TRBV3-2
clone size: NA
CDR3 protein: CASRLTGNRYNEQFF

V gene: TRBV6-1
clone size: NA
CDR3 protein: CASRPGGSDQPQHF

V gene: TRBV19
clone size: NA
CDR3 protein: CASSRLPGGTEAFF

V gene: TRBV4-3
clone size: NA
CDR3 protein: CASSQDYRGRSYEQYF

V gene: TRBV12-3/TRBV12-4
clone size: NA
CDR3 protein: CASSSQGWTEAFF

V gene: TRBV10-3
clone size: once
CDR3 protein: CAISAPRAGVNTEAFF

V gene: TRBV6-2/TRBV6-3
clone size: NA
CDR3 protein: CASSRRRGETEAFF

V gene: TRBV24-1
clone size: NA
CDR3 protein: CATSDSIPGQTILDTQYF

V gene: TRBV11-3
clone size: NA
CDR3 protein: CASSYNLNTEAFF

V gene: TRBV6-6
clone size: NA
CDR3 protein: CASTPSAYEQYF

V gene: TRBV4-3
clone size: NA
CDR3 protein: CASSPLSAGSLREETQYF

V gene: TRBV15
clone size: NA
CDR3 protein: CATSGHRGSMNTEAFF

V gene: TRBV5-5
clone size: NA
CDR3 protein: CASSSPGNQPQHF

V gene: TRBV5-4
clone size: NA
CDR3 protein: CASSPQTGGGSYEQYF

V gene: TRBV7-9
clone size: once
CDR3 protein: CASSPGTGEQFF

V gene: TRBV3-1/TRBV3-2
clone size: few
CDR3 protein: CASSERQKRYYGYTF

V gene: TRBV5-1
clone size: NA
CDR3 protein: CASRPATGSNYGYTF

V gene: TRBV25-1
clone size: NA
CDR3 protein: CASSGPMGSYTF

V gene: TRBV3-1/TRBV3-2
clone size: NA
CDR3 protein: CASSLPGLAGFGNTGELFF

V gene: TRBV5-5
clone size: NA
CDR3 protein: CASSLGRLRGIYSPLHF

V gene: TRBV6-1
clone size: NA
CDR3 protein: CASSETGINGYTF

V gene: TRBV3-1/TRBV3-2
clone size: few
CDR3 protein: CASSQDTLSSGELFF

V gene: TRBV6-6
clone size: NA
CDR3 protein: CASSPPGVTSGGLAYNEQFF

V gene: TRBV18
clone size: once
CDR3 protein: CASSPDRGRMNTEAFF